The 8 T cell receptor beta chains below come from one sample, sequenced in a study of T cells in Graves' hyperthyroidism and ophthalmopathy. The source material, RNA transcripts, was used to amplify TCR beta CDR3 regions. A set of HTBI primers served as the primers for a first-round RT-PCR of the TCR CDR3. One entry per CDR3 protein results from TCRdb running MiXCR on the multiplex PCR reads. The repertoire holds 730,000 or so distinct CDR3 sequences, with about 19% as singletons. Sequenced: blood. Receptors originate from a woman aged 50 to 65 with Graves' hyperthyroidism that later progressed to Graves' ophthalmopathy.

J is TRBJ1-1 and V is TRBV9; TRBD1 is a possible D gene (5 bases). The CDR3 extends over 15 amino acids. The V gene's germline CDR1 is SGDLS and CDR2 YYNGEE. The V end lost 0 bases, the J end lost 0 bases, and 9 bases lay between the germline ends. The CDR3 sequence: CASSVGRQLNTEAFF. In nucleotides, the CDR3 is TGTGCCAGCAGCGTAGGTCGACAGCTGAACACTGAAGCTTTCTTT.

This clonotype was seen a handful of times. This sequence joins TRBV10-3 and TRBJ2-1; TRBD2 aligns across 14 bases. The germline gives CDR1 ENHRY, CDR2 SYGVKD. This CDR3 is 15 amino acids long. V trimming: 8 bases; J trimming: 4 bases; junction bases outside the gene matches: 4. This CDR3 is CAIRTSGGIYNEQFF. CDR3 sequence (DNA): TGTGCCATCCGGACTAGCGGGGGGATTTACAATGAGCAGTTCTTC.

V and J are TRBV27 and TRBJ1-5; D gene uncertain. Germline assignment: CDR1 MNHEY and CDR2 SMNVEV (reference sequence). Trimming pared 5 bases from V and 0 bases from J, leaving 8 bases between. This CDR3 comprises 14 residues. The CDR3 DNA follows: TGTGCCAGCAGTGAGCAGTATAGCAATCAGCCCCAGCATTTT. Translating gives CASSEQYSNQPQHF.

This sequence joins TRBV7-2 and TRBJ2-5; a possible D gene is TRBD2 (7 bases). Germline CDR1 reads SGHTA; CDR2 reads FQGNSA. V gave up 5 bases and J gave up 5 bases, with 15 bases separating them. This CDR3 region has 14 residues. The CDR3 sequence: CASSKGLGGETQYF. The CDR3 DNA is TGTGCCAGCAGCAAAGGACTAGGGGGGGAGACCCAGTACTTC.

The rearrangement joins TRBV6-1 to TRBJ1-1; D possibly corresponds to TRBD1 (5 bases). The ends were cut back, 10 bases at V and 0 bases at J, with 15 bases in the middle. The CDR3 totals 14 residues. Germline V CDR1 and CDR2: MNHNS, SASEGT. This CDR3 reads CATCGEGMNTEAFF. The CDR3 DNA reads TGTGCCACGTGCGGAGAGGGGATGAACACTGAAGCTTTCTTT.

This clonotype was counted only a few times. This chain connects TRBV3-1 to TRBJ2-3; 14 nucleotides align to TRBD2. Losses at the gene ends were 4 bases for V and 8 bases for J; bases not matched to a gene: 8. The CDR3 spans 16 residues. Germline V gene data show CDR1 as LGHDT and CDR2 as YNNKEL (reference sequence). The CDR3: CASSPPGTSGGLTQYF. The CDR3 nucleotides are TGTGCCAGCAGCCCTCCCGGGACTAGCGGGGGCCTTACGCAGTATTTT.

The chain combines TRBV15 with TRBJ2-3; D may correspond to TRBD1 or TRBD2 (7 bases each). Per the germline V gene, CDR1 is LNHNV and CDR2 is YYDKDF (reference sequence). The CDR3 runs 15 residues. V was clipped by 0 bases and J by 5 bases, with 12 bases between them. CDR3 DNA sequence: TGTGCCACCAGCAGAGATCAGGGGGAGGGAGATACGCAGTATTTT. It yields the protein CATSRDQGEGDTQYF.

The sample holds a few counts of this clonotype. The V gene is TRBV11-2, the J gene TRBJ2-5, with no clear D. Germline V CDR1 and CDR2: SGHAT, FQNNGV. Trimming took 2 bases from V and 2 from J, leaving 12 bases between them. The CDR3 extends over 15 amino acids. CDR3 in amino acids: CASSLFSQSQETQYF. The CDR3 DNA is TGTGCCAGCAGCTTATTCTCGCAGAGTCAAGAGACCCAGTACTTC.